The 2 T cell receptor beta chains given below trace back to one sample, sequenced in a study of post-analysis software for immune sequencing data. The antigens these receptors bind are not known. Unique molecular identifiers had been added to the TCR beta cDNA libraries. In TCRdb, the PCR reads were re-called with MiXCR into one record per CDR3 protein. The sample lists fewer than 850,000 distinct CDR3 sequences, about 45% occurring once. Study-level findings and limits: Relative to controls, patients had 5 or 6 TRBV segments at higher frequency, with TRBV5-6, TRBV5-1 and TRBV20-1 among these.

Input material: blood. These receptors all come from a girl aged 10 to 17 with multiple sclerosis.

In DNA form, the CDR3 reads TGTGCCAGCAGCCCGCGGCGGGGGTTGGTGGGCATTACCTCCTACGAGCAGTACTTC. This codes for CASSPRRGLVGITSYEQYF. V gene TRBV12-3 or TRBV12-4 combines with J gene TRBJ2-7; 7 nucleotides align to TRBD2. The CDR3 has 19 amino acids. With 6 bases clipped from V and 0 bases from J, the junction kept 20 bases outside the gene matches.

Concerning this clonotype itself: The junction and the germline gene differ at one end; a read error may be behind it. The gene calls are TRBV5-1 and TRBJ2-7, with D hard to call. The CDR3 is 14 amino acids. The germline V gene encodes CDR1 SGHRS and CDR2 YFSETQ. CDR3 protein: CASSDTVDSYEQHF. The CDR3 DNA is TGCGCCAGCAGTGACACTGTCGACTCCTACGAGCAGCACTTC. Complete variable domain (other parts from reference TRBV5-1 and TRBJ2-7): KAGVTQTPRYLIKTRGQQVTLSCSPISGHRSVSWYQQTPGQGLQFLFEYFSETQRNKGNFPGRFSGRQFSNSRSEMNVSTLELGDSALYLCASSDTVDSYEQHFGPGTRLTVT.